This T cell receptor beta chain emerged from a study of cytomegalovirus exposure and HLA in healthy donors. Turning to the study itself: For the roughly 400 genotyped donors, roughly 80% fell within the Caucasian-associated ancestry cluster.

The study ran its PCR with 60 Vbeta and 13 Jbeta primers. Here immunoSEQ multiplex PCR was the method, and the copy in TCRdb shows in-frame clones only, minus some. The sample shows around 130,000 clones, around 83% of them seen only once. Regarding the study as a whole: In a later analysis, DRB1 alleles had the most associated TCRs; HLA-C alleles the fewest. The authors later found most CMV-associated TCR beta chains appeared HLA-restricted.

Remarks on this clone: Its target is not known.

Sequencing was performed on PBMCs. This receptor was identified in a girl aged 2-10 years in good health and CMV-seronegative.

The CDR3 is CASSYSTGRANYGYTF. CDR3 in DNA: TGTGCCAGCAGTTACTCGACAGGGCGTGCTAACTATGGCTACACCTTC. The chain joins TRBV6-5 to TRBJ1-2, with 7 bases matching TRBD1. The CDR3 is 16 residues long. Germline values: CDR1 MNHEY, CDR2 SVGAGI. V was clipped by 0 bases and J by 0 bases; unmatched bases: 4.